This entry lists 17 T cell receptor beta chains sequenced from one sample in a study of blood T cell repertoires in COVID-19. Generated by immunoSEQ multiplex PCR, the TCRdb table keeps only in-frame clones and is missing some. The sample carries 300,000 to 450,000 clones, approximately 81% recorded once. Sequenced input: peripheral blood. The receptors stem from a woman under 30 with acute or convalescent COVID-19.

The chain has TRBV27 and TRBJ1-5; the match to TRBD1 covers 11 bases. The V gene end was trimmed by 6 bases and the J gene end by 4 bases; junction bases not matched to a gene: 5. CDR1 and CDR2 (germline): MNHEY, SMNVEV (reference sequence). CDR3 length: 15 residues. CDR3 sequence reads: CASSVGQGGNQPQHF. The CDR3 nucleotides read TGTGCCAGCAGCGTGGGACAGGGGGGGAATCAGCCCCAGCATTTT.

V usage is TRBV28 and J usage is TRBJ1-1, with D perhaps matching TRBD1 (6 bases). This CDR3 contains 17 residues. V dropped 3 bases and J dropped 0 bases, with 17 bases sitting between them. Germline CDR1 MDHEN, CDR2 SYDVKM. The CDR3 region has the DNA TGTGCCAGCAGTTTCCCAAGGGGGGGGAGCATGAACACTGAAGCTTTCTTT. Translation gives CASSFPRGGSMNTEAFF. Together with reference TRBV28 and TRBJ1-1, the CDR3 gives the full variable domain: DVKVTQSSRYLVKRTGEKVFLECVQDMDHENMFWYRQDPGLGLRLIYFSYDVKMKEKGDIPEGYSVSREKKERFSLILESASTNQTSMYLCASSFPRGGSMNTEAFFGQGTRLTVV.

In regard to this clone: Being one base from a much bigger clone, this may be a read error. In DNA, the CDR3 is TGTGCCAGCAGTGAACAGGGGGCAGGACAGCCCCAGCATTTT. This translates into CASSEQGAGQPQHF. The chain couples TRBV6-1 to TRBJ1-5; 8 nucleotides match TRBD1. V shed 2 bases and J 7 bases; nucleotides not matched to a gene: 4. Germline CDR1 is MNHNS and CDR2 is SASEGT. There are 14 residues in the CDR3.

The rearrangement joins TRBV28 to TRBJ2-7, with TRBD1 matching 9 bases. Germline CDR1 MDHEN, CDR2 SYDVKM. The CDR3 length is 14 residues. The V segment lost 8 bases and the J segment 3 bases; nucleotides outside the gene matches: 8. CDR3 coding DNA: TGTGCCAGCGGGAGGGACAGGGCCTACTACGAGCAGTACTTC. Translation: CASGRDRAYYEQYF.

DNA for the CDR3: TGTGCCACCAGTCTTCCGGGGGGTTACAATGAGCAGTTCTTC. Residues: CATSLPGGYNEQFF. The rearrangement joins TRBV24-1 to TRBJ2-1, with 7 bases that match TRBD2. CDR1 and CDR2 from the germline V gene are KGHDR and SFDVKD. Trimming cost V 6 bases and J 4 bases; bases outside gene matches: 5. The CDR3 is 14 residues long.

The chain has TRBV14 and TRBJ1-5, with D unclear. Between the trimmed V and J ends, which lost 4 bases and 4 bases, there was a span of 5 bases. The CDR3 is made up of 12 amino acids. Germline V CDR1 and CDR2: SGHDN, FVKESK. The CDR3 DNA follows: TGTGCCAGCAGCCTCCAGAATCAGCCCCAGCATTTT. Amino acids: CASSLQNQPQHF.

V is TRBV19 and J is TRBJ2-5, with TRBD1 matching 7 bases. With 10 bases clipped from V and 4 bases from J, the junction kept 6 bases outside the gene matches. The CDR3 has 12 amino acids. Germline lookup yields CDR1 LNHDA and CDR2 SQIVND (reference sequence). The CDR3 sequence is CATNPGGETQYF. As DNA, the CDR3 is TGTGCCACCAATCCAGGGGGAGAGACCCAGTACTTC. The complete variable domain, with remaining parts taken from reference TRBV19 and TRBJ2-5, reads DGGITQSPKYLFRKEGQNVTLSCEQNLNHDAMYWYRQDPGQGLRLIYYSQIVNDFQKGDIAEGYSVSREKKESFPLTVTSAQKNPTAFYLCATNPGGETQYFGPGTRLLVL.

The V gene is TRBV18, the J gene TRBJ2-7; 9 nucleotides align to TRBD1. J was trimmed by 5 bases and V by 0 bases; bases with no gene match: 8. The CDR3 loop spans 16 amino acids. Germline V gene data show CDR1 as KGHSH and CDR2 as LQKENI. CDR3 protein: CASSPPLGDRAHEQYF. In DNA, the CDR3 is TGTGCCAGCTCACCACCGTTGGGGGACAGGGCCCACGAGCAGTACTTC.

The chain couples TRBV5-1 to TRBJ2-5; D is perhaps TRBD2 (6 bases). The CDR3 runs 14 residues. V lost 0 bases and J 5 bases, leaving 11 bases between the germline ends. The V gene's germline CDR1 is SGHRS and CDR2 YFSETQ. In DNA, the CDR3 is TGCGCCAGCAGCTTGGGGGAGGCCAGGGAGACCCAGTACTTC. The encoded protein is CASSLGEARETQYF.

The chain combines TRBV7-9 with TRBJ1-2; 7 bases line up with TRBD1. The germline V gene has CDR1 SEHNR and CDR2 FQNEAQ (reference sequence). There are 13 residues in the CDR3. The J segment lost 8 bases and the V segment lost 2 bases, leaving 5 bases of the junction unmatched. The CDR3 region is CASSLLGGQGYTF. As DNA, the CDR3 is TGTGCCAGCAGCTTATTGGGGGGACAGGGCTACACCTTC.

The chain is built from TRBV28 and TRBJ1-2, with TRBD1 matching 8 bases. CDR3 length: 15 amino acids. The V and J ends lost 2 bases and 5 bases, in that order; junction bases with no gene match: 7. CDR1 MDHEN and CDR2 SYDVKM come from the germline V gene. DNA of the CDR3: TGTGCCAGCAGTTTACAGGGGGCGGTTGGTTATGGCTACACCTTC. It codes for CASSLQGAVGYGYTF.

CDR3 nucleotides: TGCGCCAGCAGTGAAGGGACTAGCGGCACAGATACGCAGTATTTT. Residues: CASSEGTSGTDTQYF. V and J are TRBV10-1 and TRBJ2-3; 10 bases fit TRBD2. CDR1 and CDR2 (germline): WNHNN, SYGVQD (reference sequence). This CDR3 contains 15 residues. With 3 bases clipped from V and 1 base from J, the junction kept 1 base outside the gene matches.

The V gene is TRBV5-6, the J gene TRBJ1-4; D possibly corresponds to TRBD1 (5 bases). The CDR3 length is 14 residues. The V gene lost 1 base and the J gene lost 5 bases, with 9 bases spanning the gap. The germline CDR1 and CDR2 sequences are SGHDT and YYEEEE. The chain's CDR3 is CASSLWQGNEKLFF. DNA for the CDR3: TGTGCCAGCAGCTTGTGGCAGGGCAATGAAAAACTGTTTTTT.

The chain combines TRBV19 with TRBJ2-4, with TRBD2 matching 12 bases. Germline values: CDR1 LNHDA, CDR2 SQIVND (reference sequence). The CDR3 contains 15 residues. With 3 bases clipped from V and 10 bases from J, the junction kept 7 bases outside the gene matches. CDR3 sequence: CASSIKLAGGGIQYF. The DNA for the CDR3 is TGTGCCAGTAGTATTAAACTAGCGGGAGGAGGGATTCAGTACTTC. Full variable domain (outside the CDR3, taken from reference TRBV19 and TRBJ2-4): DGGITQSPKYLFRKEGQNVTLSCEQNLNHDAMYWYRQDPGQGLRLIYYSQIVNDFQKGDIAEGYSVSREKKESFPLTVTSAQKNPTAFYLCASSIKLAGGGIQYFGAGTRLSVL.

The chain recombines TRBV30 with TRBJ2-7, with 7 bases matching TRBD2. The V gene end was trimmed by 0 bases and the J gene end by 2 bases; junction bases not matched to a gene: 10. This CDR3 is built from 16 residues. Per the germline V gene, CDR1 is GTSNPN and CDR2 is SVGIG (reference sequence). The CDR3 sequence: CAWSVVRGGTAYEQYF. DNA for the CDR3: TGTGCCTGGAGTGTGGTACGCGGGGGAACTGCCTACGAGCAGTACTTC. The full variable domain, completed using reference TRBV30 and TRBJ2-7, is SQTIHQWPATLVQPVGSPLSLECTVEGTSNPNLYWYRQAAGRGLQLLFYSVGIGQISSEVPQNLSASRPQDRQFILSSKKLLLSDSGFYLCAWSVVRGGTAYEQYFGPGTRLTVT.

V and J are TRBV5-1 and TRBJ1-1; no reliable D call. Germline V lookup: CDR1 SGHRS, CDR2 YFSETQ. Trimming stripped 4 bases from V and 0 bases from J, with 10 bases between. The CDR3 extends over 14 amino acids. The CDR3 reads CASSPAAMNTEAFF. The CDR3 coding sequence is TGCGCCAGCAGCCCGGCGGCTATGAACACTGAAGCTTTCTTT.

The rearrangement joins TRBV28 to TRBJ2-7, with 11 bases that match TRBD2. Germline CDR1 and CDR2: MDHEN and SYDVKM. V lost 6 bases to trimming and J lost 2 bases; unmatched junction nucleotides: 9. This CDR3 comprises 16 residues. The CDR3 region is CASSSSSSGRAYEQYF. The CDR3, as DNA: TGTGCCAGCAGCAGCTCCAGTAGCGGGAGGGCCTACGAGCAGTACTTC.